This T cell receptor beta chain was retrieved from a study of identical twins. General study results and limits: Twin pairs' shared out-of-frame alpha sequences were enriched in low generation probability. A lower insertion count was a feature of abundant cord blood beta clonotypes, with no such feature in memory repertoires. Zero-insertion analyses might be partly confounded by invariant T cells like MAIT and iNKT.

Note on this clonotype: Antigen unknown.

TCRdb passed the 5' RACE reads through MiXCR, listing each CDR3 protein once. The sample lists 1.5 million to 2 million distinct CDR3 sequences, 32% occurring once. Deletions cut 0 bases from V and 0 bases from J, with 15 bases between. Germline lookup yields CDR1 MNHEY and CDR2 SVGEGT. The CDR3 consists of 17 residues. The chain uses TRBV6-2 or TRBV6-3 and TRBJ2-7, with D maybe TRBD2 (6 bases). This clonotype originated in a newborn girl in good health. Source material: cord blood. This CDR3 is CASSYSIVGGSSYEQYF. For the CDR3, the DNA is TGTGCCAGCAGTTACTCAATTGTGGGAGGCAGCTCCTACGAGCAGTACTTC.